This TCR beta chain is from a study of T cells after yellow fever vaccination. General study results and limits: The bulk population could contribute abundant contaminating clonotypes to FACS-sorted repertoires. Once the booster was given, most primary-vaccination clones reappeared, at over 95% for CD4 and approximately 88% for CD8.

This clonotype was counted only a few times. The antigen remains undetermined. The study made its TCR cDNA through 5'RACE template switching. That step introduced a universal primer site along with UMIs. MiXCR, applied by TCRdb to the 5' RACE reads, yields one record per CDR3 protein. Found here are 300,000 or so distinct CDR3 sequences, around 6.8% of them singletons; the top ten hold roughly a sixth. The CDR3 covers 16 residues. The germline CDR1 and CDR2 sequences are SGHRS and YFSETQ. Trimming took 4 bases from V and 2 from J, leaving 15 bases between them. This material consisted of PBMCs, taken more than 35 days after the first yellow fever vaccination. This chain connects TRBV5-1 to TRBJ1-4; perhaps TRBD1 as D (5 bases). This TCR was sampled from a man younger than 35 who received the YFV17D yellow fever vaccine. Here the CDR3 DNA reads TGCGCCAGCAGCCGCACCTCAGGGTCTACTAATGAAAAACTGTTTTTT. Translating it yields CASSRTSGSTNEKLFF.